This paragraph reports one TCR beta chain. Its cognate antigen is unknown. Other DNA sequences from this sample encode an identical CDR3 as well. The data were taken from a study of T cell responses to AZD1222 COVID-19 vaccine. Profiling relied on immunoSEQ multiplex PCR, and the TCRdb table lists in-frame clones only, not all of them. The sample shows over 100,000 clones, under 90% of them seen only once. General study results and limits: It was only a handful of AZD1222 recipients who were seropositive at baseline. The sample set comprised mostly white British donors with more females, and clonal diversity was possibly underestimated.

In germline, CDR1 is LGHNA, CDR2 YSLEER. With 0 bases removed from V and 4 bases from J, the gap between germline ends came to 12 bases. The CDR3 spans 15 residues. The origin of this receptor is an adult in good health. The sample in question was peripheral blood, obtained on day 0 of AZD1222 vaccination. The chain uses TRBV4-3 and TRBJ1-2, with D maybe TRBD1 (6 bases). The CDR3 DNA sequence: TGCGCCAGCAGCCAAGATGGAGGGGGAGGCTATGGCTACACCTTC. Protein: CASSQDGGGGYGYTF.